The clone carrying this T cell receptor (beta chain) came up many times. Its antigen remains unknown. This record belongs to a study of T cells in Graves' hyperthyroidism and ophthalmopathy. Across the study: The blood sample was taken at first diagnosis, before treatment began. General observations from the study: Blood also showed most of the thyroid clonotypes that were expanded above 0.001.

This CDR3 has 14 residues. V was cut by 4 bases and J by 2 bases, with 9 bases left in between. Germline V gene sequence: CDR1 SGDLS, CDR2 YYNGEE. TCR beta CDR3 regions were amplified from RNA transcripts. The HTBI primer set was used in a first-round RT-PCR of the TCR CDR3. One entry per CDR3 protein, called by TCRdb with MiXCR from the multiplex PCR reads. The repertoire has 300,000 to 500,000 distinct CDR3 sequences, roughly an eighth of them found once; the top ten carry around 27%. Clinical symptoms, serum thyroxine, TRAb, thyroid ultrasound and orbital computed tomography informed diagnoses. This TCR was recovered from a man aged 45-65 years with Graves' ophthalmopathy. The chain combines TRBV9 with TRBJ1-4; D remains ambiguous. Source material: blood. CDR3: CASSPQKTNEKLFF. In DNA form, the CDR3 reads TGTGCCAGCAGCCCGCAGAAGACTAATGAAAAACTGTTTTTT.